These T cell receptor beta chains were read from a single sample in a study of tumor and adjacent non-tumor tissue in lung cancer. One entry per CDR3 protein, called by TCRdb with MiXCR from the multiplex PCR reads. The data contain tens of thousands of distinct CDR3 sequences, roughly 80% of them singletons. Material: lung tumor tissue. These receptors were collected from a woman aged 45-65 years with non-small cell lung cancer. Each CDR3 is given with its conserved first and last residue. A D gene is named only where the DNA matches it firmly. Where a row states a size, it is once, few, many or the class of an expanded clone; other rows omit it.

cdr3_length	v_call	clone_size	d_call	j_call	cdr3_aa	cdr3_nt
15	TRBV6-5	NA	NA	TRBJ1-3	CASSYIGPKGRTIYF	TGTGCCAGTAGTTATATCGGGCCAAAAGGCCGCACCATATATTTT
14	TRBV4-2	NA	TRBD2	TRBJ2-7	CVSSGGAGTDEHYF	TGTGTCAGCAGCGGGGGTGCGGGGACCGACGAGCACTACTTC
16	TRBV6-5	NA	NA	TRBJ2-7	CASSYSEGPFSYEQYF	TGTGCCAGCAGTTACTCTGAGGGTCCCTTTTCCTACGAGCAGTACTTC
14	TRBV6-6	NA	NA	TRBJ1-2	CASTPARADYGYTF	TGTGCCAGCACCCCGGCCAGGGCGGATTATGGCTACACCTTC
20	TRBV20-1	once	NA	TRBJ1-6	CNVRRIGVVYRAEQGSPLHF	TGCAATGTTCGACGGATTGGGGTCGTGTATCGGGCGGAGCAGGGATCACCCCTCCACTTT
13	TRBV14	few	TRBD2	TRBJ2-5	CASNQRESETQYF	TGTGCCAGCAACCAGCGGGAGAGTGAGACCCAGTACTTC
15	TRBV24-1	NA	TRBD1	TRBJ2-1	CASSDPSSTGSEHFF	TGTGCCAGCAGTGACCCCTCCTCGACAGGGTCTGAGCACTTCTTC
14	TRBV4-2	NA	NA	TRBJ2-1	CASSQAGGAGEQFF	TGTGCCAGCAGCCAAGCCGGGGGAGCCGGTGAGCAGTTCTTC
14	TRBV5-1	NA	NA	TRBJ2-1	CASDELGSYNEQFF	TGCGCCAGTGATGAACTGGGCTCCTACAATGAGCAGTTCTTC
16	TRBV20-1	NA	NA	TRBJ2-1	CSAPSRRWSSYNEQFF	TGCAGTGCTCCCAGTAGGCGGTGGAGCTCCTACAATGAGCAGTTCTTC
14	TRBV20-1	NA	NA	TRBJ2-1	CSAREGVVSNEQLF	TGCAGTGCTAGAGAGGGGGTAGTAAGTAATGAGCAGTTGTTC
15	TRBV11-1	NA	NA	TRBJ2-3	CASSFPVGSTDTQYF	TGTGCGAGCAGCTTCCCTGTGGGGTCCACCGATACGCAGTATTTT
17	TRBV20-1	NA	NA	TRBJ2-3	CSARVGLEGTVTDTQYF	TGCAGTGCTAGAGTAGGGCTAGAGGGGACTGTCACAGATACGCAGTATTTT
12	TRBV12-3/TRBV12-4	once	NA	TRBJ1-2	CASSPIGYGDTF	TGTGCCAGCAGCCCTATAGGGTATGGCGACACCTTC
14	TRBV29-1	NA	NA	TRBJ1-5	CSVGGKGQNHPQHF	TGCAGCGTTGGAGGGAAGGGGCAAAATCACCCCCAGCATTTT
14	TRBV4-3	NA	NA	TRBJ1-1	CASSQNTPANEAFF	TGCGCCAGCAGCCAAAATACGCCAGCTAATGAAGCTTTCTTT
14	TRBV29-1	NA	NA	TRBJ2-7	CSVAIRDDTYEKYF	TGTAGCGTTGCCATAAGGGACGATACCTACGAGAAGTACTTC
15	TRBV20-1	NA	TRBD2	TRBJ2-1	CSVRVTSGTYNEQFF	TGCAGTGTTAGAGTAACTAGCGGGACCTACAATGAGCAGTTCTTC
13	TRBV14	many	NA	TRBJ1-2	CASSHARNYGYTF	TGTGCCAGCAGCCATGCTAGAAACTATGGCTACACCTTC
16	TRBV7-8	NA	TRBD2	TRBJ2-7	CPSSLESSGSGFEQYF	TGTCCCAGCAGCTTAGAAAGTAGCGGGAGTGGTTTCGAGCAGTACTTC
14	TRBV6-2/TRBV6-3	many	NA	TRBJ2-1	CASSYTDNYNEQFF	TGTGCCAGCAGTTACACCGACAATTACAATGAGCAGTTCTTC
16	TRBV11-2	NA	TRBD2	TRBJ2-7	CASMLRGLAVSDGQYF	TGTGCCAGCATGCTACGAGGACTAGCGGTCTCGGACGGGCAGTACTTC
15	TRBV5-1	NA	NA	TRBJ2-2	CTSSKGAVNTGELFF	TGCACCAGCAGCAAGGGTGCCGTCAACACCGGGGAGCTGTTTTTT
15	TRBV6-1	NA	NA	TRBJ2-1	CASWARGSSYNEQFF	NA
13	TRBV11-2	NA	NA	TRBJ1-2	CGSSHGQFGGYTF	TGTGGCAGCAGTCACGGACAGTTCGGTGGCTACACCTTC
16	TRBV20-1	NA	NA	TRBJ2-3	CSARDGNGGETDMQYF	TGTAGTGCTAGAGATGGCAATGGCGGGGAGACAGATATGCAGTATTTT
20	TRBV4-1	NA	NA	TRBJ2-3	CASSQDPCIPGQPSTDTQYF	TGCGCCAGCAGCCAAGACCCCTGTATACCCGGACAGCCTAGCACAGATACGCAGTATTTT
14	TRBV6-1	NA	NA	TRBJ1-5	CASSETWSKQPQLF	TGTGCCAGCAGTGAAACTTGGAGCAAACAGCCCCAGCTTTTT
12	TRBV20-1	NA	NA	TRBJ1-1	CSAKGLYTEAFF	TGTAGTGCGAAGGGGCTGTACACTGAAGCTTTCTTT
13	TRBV20-1	NA	TRBD1	TRBJ1-2	CSAGRQGMGGYTF	TGCAGTGCTGGGAGACAGGGGATGGGTGGCTACACCTTC
14	TRBV29-1	NA	TRBD2	TRBJ2-1	CSGIAGVEFNEQFF	TGCAGCGGAATAGCGGGAGTGGAATTCAATGAGCAGTTCTTC
13	TRBV12-3/TRBV12-4	NA	NA	TRBJ2-1	CACSFQGSNEQFF	TGTGCCTGTAGTTTTCAGGGGAGCAATGAGCAGTTCTTC
15	TRBV11-3	NA	NA	TRBJ2-5	CASSSSRAGDRTQYF	TGTGCGAGCAGCTCGTCGAGGGCAGGCGATAGGACCCAGTACTTC
15	TRBV4-3	NA	NA	TRBJ2-7	CASSQSTGSSYEQYF	TGCGCCAGCAGCCAATCCACGGGGAGCTCCTACGAACAGTACTTC
14	TRBV6-5	NA	TRBD1	TRBJ2-5	CAISQTGAAETQYF	TGTGCCATCAGCCAAACAGGGGCGGCGGAGACCCAGTACTTC
14	TRBV28	NA	TRBD1	TRBJ2-7	CASSPDRGSDEQYF	TGTGCCAGCAGTCCCGACAGGGGTAGCGACGAGCAGTACTTC
16	TRBV20-1	NA	NA	TRBJ2-3	CSAAGPTIGSADTQYF	TGCAGTGCCGCCGGCCCTACGATAGGGAGCGCAGACACGCAGTATTTT
17	TRBV5-1	many	NA	TRBJ2-1	CASSFGGSGLWDNEQFF	TGCGCCAGCAGCTTTGGGGGGTCAGGGCTTTGGGACAATGAGCAGTTCTTC
15	TRBV6-2/TRBV6-3	NA	TRBD1	TRBJ1-5	CASASQGQAYQPQHF	TGTGCCAGTGCGAGCCAGGGACAGGCTTATCAGCCCCAGCATTTT
15	TRBV28	once	TRBD2	TRBJ2-7	CASSLPGTRVGEQYF	TGTGCCAGCAGTTTACCCGGGACTAGGGTAGGCGAGCAATACTTC
16	TRBV6-2/TRBV6-3	NA	NA	TRBJ1-5	CASSYHPRRYNRPQHF	TGTGCCAGCAGTTACCACCCCAGGCGGTACAATCGACCCCAGCATTTT
15	TRBV20-1	NA	TRBD1	TRBJ1-6	CSARGKTGESSLLHF	TGCAGTGCTAGAGGCAAGACAGGGGAGTCTTCACTCCTTCACTTT
14	TRBV20-1	NA	TRBD1	TRBJ1-2	CSAHQIDRGHGHTF	TGCAGTGCTCACCAGATTGACAGGGGACATGGCCACACCTTC
14	TRBV4-3	NA	NA	TRBJ1-1	CATSQDTAANEAFF	TGCGCCACCAGTCAAGATACGGCAGCTAATGAAGCTTTCTTT
12	TRBV28	NA	NA	TRBJ2-3	CASTIGGDTQYF	TGTGCCAGCACCATAGGGGGAGATACGCAATATTTT
13	TRBV30	NA	NA	TRBJ1-2	CTWSVKGNYGYTF	TGTACCTGGAGTGTTAAGGGGAACTATGGTTACACCTTC
15	TRBV4-2	NA	NA	TRBJ2-5	CASSQVYARRETQYF	TGTGCCAGCAGCCAAGTTTACGCGAGAAGAGAGACCCAGTATTTC